A single sample gave rise to the 20 T cell receptor beta chains below, sequenced in a study of patients and donors after allogeneic stem cell transplantation. MiXCR was run by TCRdb on the RT-PCR reads, yielding one entry per CDR3 protein. This table has tens of thousands of distinct CDR3 sequences, about 48% appearing once. The sequencing input was blood, either unsorted or a sorted T cell fraction (not recorded which). The receptor set was obtained from a human donor who was either an allogeneic HSCT recipient or a stem cell or donor lymphocyte infusion donor (not recorded which). It is not recorded whose cells these are; they may come from a transplant donor.

There are a few counts of this clonotype. CDR3 nucleotides: TGTGCCAGCAGCTTTCGACAGAACACTGAAGCTTTCTTT. Protein: CASSFRQNTEAFF. The V and J genes are TRBV7-3 and TRBJ1-1, with unresolved D. Germline V gene sequence: CDR1 SGHTA, CDR2 FQGTGA. V dropped 3 bases and J dropped 1 base, with 6 bases sitting between them. This CDR3 is built from 13 residues.

The V gene is TRBV28, the J gene TRBJ1-1; D gene ambiguous. CDR1 is MDHEN, CDR2 SYDVKM, per germline. V shed 5 bases and J shed 2 bases, with 9 bases lying between them. The CDR3 covers 13 residues. CDR3 protein: CASSTRYNTEAFF. In DNA form, the CDR3 reads TGTGCCAGCAGTACCAGGTACAACACTGAAGCTTTCTTT.

The chain recombines TRBV9 with TRBJ2-2; D is unclear. In germline, CDR1 is SGDLS, CDR2 YYNGEE. This CDR3 comprises 11 residues. Trimming removed 6 bases from V and 6 bases from J, with 6 bases in between. CDR3 DNA sequence: TGTGCCAGCACTTATTCCGGGGAGCTGTTTTTT. This translates into CASTYSGELFF.

The chain uses TRBV15 and TRBJ1-4, with 10 nucleotides matching TRBD1. CDR1 LNHNV and CDR2 YYDKDF come from the germline V gene (reference sequence). The CDR3 has 14 amino acids. With V trimmed by 3 bases and J by 5 bases, 0 bases remained unmatched. CDR3 in DNA: TGTGCCACCAGCAGGGACAGGGGGAATGAAAAACTGTTTTTT. Translating it yields CATSRDRGNEKLFF.

This clonotype was found a few times. The chain joins TRBV4-1 to TRBJ1-2; 8 bases are shared with TRBD1. V lost 4 bases to trimming and J lost 4 bases; unmatched junction nucleotides: 8. The CDR3 has 15 residues. CDR1 MGHRA and CDR2 YSYEKL come from the germline V gene. As DNA, the CDR3 is TGCGCCAGCAGCCGAGGGACAGGCACCGTCTATGGCTACACCTTC. Its translation: CASSRGTGTVYGYTF.

The chain uses TRBV4-3 and TRBJ2-1; D is ambiguous. The CDR3 runs to 13 residues. The germline CDR1 and CDR2 sequences are LGHNA and YSLEER. The ends were cut back, 3 bases at V and 6 bases at J, with 9 bases in the middle. The CDR3 region is CASSHPPLNEQFF. The CDR3 DNA reads as TGCGCCAGCAGCCACCCTCCCCTCAATGAGCAGTTCTTC.

J is TRBJ1-2 and V is TRBV12-3 or TRBV12-4; TRBD1 matches 9 bases. This CDR3 has 16 amino acids. V lost 3 bases, J lost 6 bases, and 11 bases stayed unmatched. The CDR3 is CASSFLVGDREDGYTF. The CDR3 nucleotides read TGTGCCAGCAGTTTTTTAGTAGGGGACAGGGAGGATGGCTACACCTTC.

V is TRBV11-1 and J is TRBJ2-7; D gene unclear. V was clipped by 4 bases and J by 1 base, with 14 bases between them. Germline-derived CDR1 and CDR2 are SGHAT and FQDESV (reference sequence). The CDR3 consists of 15 residues. CDR3 nucleotides: TGTGCCAGCAGCTCGTTAAAGTCTCAGTCCTACGAGCAGTACTTC. Residues: CASSSLKSQSYEQYF.

This clonotype was seen more than once but under ten times. This CDR3 is CASSEAPRVLHF. The DNA of the CDR3 is TGTGCCAGCAGTGAAGCCCCTAGGGTCCTCCACTTT. This rearrangement joins TRBV2 to TRBJ1-6; D gene ambiguous. Germline CDR1 and CDR2: SNHLY and FYNNEI. The length of the CDR3 is 12 residues. The ends were cut back, 0 bases at V and 15 bases at J, with 9 bases in the middle. The full variable domain, with the rest looked up from reference TRBV2 and TRBJ1-6, is EPEVTQTPSHQVTQMGQEVILRCVPISNHLYFYWYRQILGQKVEFLVSFYNNEISEKSEIFDDQFSVERPDGSNFTLKIRSTKLEDSAMYFCASSEAPRVLHFGNGTRLTVT.

This chain's CDR3 is CASSRAGDTEAFF. The CDR3 nucleotides read TGCGCCAGCAGCCGCGCAGGGGACACTGAAGCTTTCTTT. This chain links TRBV5-1 with TRBJ1-1; tentatively, D is TRBD1 (6 bases). The CDR3 contains 13 residues. V shed 4 bases and J shed 3 bases, with 10 bases lying between them. CDR1 is SGHRS, CDR2 YFSETQ, per germline.

This chain uses TRBV4-1 with TRBJ1-2, with D hard to call. The CDR3 covers 16 residues. V shed 6 bases and J shed 5 bases, with 22 bases lying between them. Per germline, CDR1 MGHRA and CDR2 YSYEKL. CDR3 coding DNA: TGCGCCAGCAGGCATTTTACCGACCCCAGGAGATATGGCTACACCTTC. This sequence encodes CASRHFTDPRRYGYTF.

The J gene is TRBJ1-1, the V gene TRBV15, with D perhaps TRBD1 (5 bases). Germline CDR1 and CDR2: LNHNV and YYDKDF (reference sequence). This CDR3 region has 13 residues. V was cut by 5 bases and J by 4 bases, with 11 bases left in between. CDR3: CATSGEGRTEAFF. The CDR3 DNA reads TGTGCCACCAGCGGTGAGGGGCGCACTGAAGCTTTCTTT. The variable domain in full, completed from reference TRBV15 and TRBJ1-1, reads DAMVIQNPRYQVTQFGKPVTLSCSQTLNHNVMYWYQQKSSQAPKLLFHYYDKDFNNEADTPDNFQSRRPNTSFCFLDIRSPGLGDTAMYLCATSGEGRTEAFFGQGTRLTVV.

The CDR3 DNA reads TGTGCCAGCAGAATGGACAGCATGAACACTGAAGCTTTCTTT. As protein: CASRMDSMNTEAFF. The chain carries TRBV12-3 or TRBV12-4 and TRBJ1-1, with D possibly matching TRBD1 (6 bases). This CDR3 comprises 14 residues. Between the trimmed V and J ends, which lost 6 bases and 0 bases, there was a span of 11 bases.

This chain uses TRBV7-2 with TRBJ1-6, with D maybe TRBD1 (6 bases). This CDR3 spans 14 amino acids. V lost 6 bases to trimming and J lost 7 bases, with 13 bases between them. Germline CDR1 and CDR2: SGHTA and FQGNSA. The CDR3 loop is CASSKGQPNSPLHF. The CDR3 nucleotides are TGTGCCAGCAGTAAAGGACAGCCGAATTCACCCCTCCACTTT.

This clonotype was seen a handful of times. This chain links TRBV20-1 with TRBJ1-2; no clear D gene. The germline CDR1 and CDR2 sequences are DFQATT and SNEGSKA (reference sequence). Trimming stripped 6 bases from V and 0 bases from J, with 11 bases between. The CDR3 covers 13 residues. This CDR3 reads CSARSTANYGYTF. The CDR3 bases are TGCAGTGCCAGATCTACAGCTAACTATGGCTACACCTTC.

The chain joins TRBV12-3 or TRBV12-4 to TRBJ2-3; tentatively, D is TRBD1 (5 bases). The CDR3 has 14 amino acids. V shed 8 bases and J shed 4 bases, with 16 bases lying between them. This CDR3 is CASLGHSKADTQYF. CDR3 coding DNA: TGTGCCAGCCTAGGACATTCTAAGGCAGATACGCAGTATTTT.

This rearrangement joins TRBV30 to TRBJ1-1; D may be TRBD1 (6 bases). The CDR3 consists of 14 residues. Germline V gene lookup returns CDR1 GTSNPN and CDR2 SVGIG (reference sequence). Trimming cost V 2 bases and J 4 bases, with 14 bases left between them. The CDR3 bases are TGTGCCTGGAGTACAACTACAGGGAGCACTGAAGCTTTCTTT. This encodes CAWSTTTGSTEAFF.

The rearrangement links TRBV29-1 to TRBJ1-1; D may be TRBD1 (5 bases). CDR1 is SQVTM and CDR2 is ANQGSEA in the germline V gene. CDR3 size: 12 residues. Trimming cost V 0 bases and J 8 bases, with 10 bases left between them. Here the CDR3 reads CSVEDRGREAFF. DNA of the CDR3: TGCAGCGTTGAAGATCGGGGCAGGGAAGCTTTCTTT.

J is TRBJ2-6 and V is TRBV6-1; 10 positions agree with TRBD1. J was trimmed by 0 bases and V by 8 bases; bases with no gene match: 7. The germline V gene has CDR1 MNHNS and CDR2 SASEGT. The CDR3 length is 17 residues. The CDR3 DNA sequence: TGTGCCAGCCAACCGGGACAGGGGAGCTCTGGGGCCAACGTCCTGACTTTC. Its protein is CASQPGQGSSGANVLTF.

The chain combines TRBV29-1 with TRBJ1-3; D perhaps matches TRBD1 (5 bases). The germline CDR1 and CDR2 sequences are SQVTM and ANQGSEA. The germline V and J ends were trimmed by 8 bases and 0 bases, with 14 bases remaining between them. This CDR3 has 14 amino acids. This chain's CDR3 is CSFLRDLSGNTIYF. In nucleotides, the CDR3 is TGCAGCTTCCTGAGGGACCTCTCTGGAAACACCATATATTTT. The full variable domain, rest sourced from reference TRBV29-1 and TRBJ1-3, is SAVISQKPSRDICQRGTSLTIQCQVDSQVTMMFWYRQQPGQSLTLIATANQGSEATYESGFVIDKFPISRPNLTFSTLTVSNMSPEDSSIYLCSFLRDLSGNTIYFGEGSWLTVV.